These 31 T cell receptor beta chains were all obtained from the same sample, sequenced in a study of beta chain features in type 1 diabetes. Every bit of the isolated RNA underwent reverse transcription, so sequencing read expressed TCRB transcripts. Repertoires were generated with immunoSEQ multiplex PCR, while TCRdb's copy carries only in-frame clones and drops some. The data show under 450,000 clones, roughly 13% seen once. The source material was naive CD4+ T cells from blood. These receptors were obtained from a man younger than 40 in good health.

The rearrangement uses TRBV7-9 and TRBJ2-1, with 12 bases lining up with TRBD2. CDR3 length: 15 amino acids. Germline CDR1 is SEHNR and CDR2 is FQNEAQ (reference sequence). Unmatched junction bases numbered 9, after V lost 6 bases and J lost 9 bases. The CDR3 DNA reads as TGTGCCAGCAGATTGACTAGCGGGAGATCGCGTGAGCAGTTCTTC. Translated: CASRLTSGRSREQFF.

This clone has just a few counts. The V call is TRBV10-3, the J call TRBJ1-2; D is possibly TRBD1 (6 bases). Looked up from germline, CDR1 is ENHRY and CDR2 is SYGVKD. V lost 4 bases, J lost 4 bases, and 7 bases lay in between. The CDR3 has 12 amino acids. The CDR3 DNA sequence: TGTGCCATCAGTGGGACAGCCTATGGCTACACCTTC. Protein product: CAISGTAYGYTF.

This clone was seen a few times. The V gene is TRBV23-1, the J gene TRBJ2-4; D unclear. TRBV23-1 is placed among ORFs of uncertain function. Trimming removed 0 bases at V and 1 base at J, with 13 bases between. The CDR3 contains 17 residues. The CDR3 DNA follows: TGCGCCAGCAGTCAATCGACCCGTCGGGTGGCCAAAAACATTCAGTACTTC. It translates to CASSQSTRRVAKNIQYF.

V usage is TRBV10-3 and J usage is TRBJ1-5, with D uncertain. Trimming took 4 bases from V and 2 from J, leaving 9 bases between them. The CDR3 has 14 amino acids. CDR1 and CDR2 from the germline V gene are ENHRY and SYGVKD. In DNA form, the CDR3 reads TGTGCCATCAGTGTCGATGTCGGCAATCAGCCCCAGCATTTT. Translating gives CAISVDVGNQPQHF.

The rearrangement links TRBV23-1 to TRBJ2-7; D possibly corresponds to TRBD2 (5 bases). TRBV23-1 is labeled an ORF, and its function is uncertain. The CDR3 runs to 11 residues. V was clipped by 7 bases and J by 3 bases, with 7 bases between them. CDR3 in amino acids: CASNRDYEQYV. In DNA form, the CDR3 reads TGCGCCAGCAATCGGGACTACGAGCAGTACGTC.

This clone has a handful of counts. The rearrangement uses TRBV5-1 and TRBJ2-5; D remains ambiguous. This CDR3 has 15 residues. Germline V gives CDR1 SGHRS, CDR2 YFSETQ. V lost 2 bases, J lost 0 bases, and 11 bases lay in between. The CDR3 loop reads CASSFAEPYQETQYF. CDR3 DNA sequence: TGCGCCAGCAGCTTTGCGGAACCCTACCAAGAGACCCAGTACTTC.

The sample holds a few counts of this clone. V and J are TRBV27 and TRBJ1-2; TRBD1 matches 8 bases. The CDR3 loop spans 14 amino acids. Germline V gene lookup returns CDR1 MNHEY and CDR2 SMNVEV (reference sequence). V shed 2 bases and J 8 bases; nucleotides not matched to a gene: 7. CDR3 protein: CASSLGRGRWGYTF. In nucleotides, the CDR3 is TGTGCCAGCAGTTTAGGCAGGGGGCGGTGGGGCTACACCTTC.

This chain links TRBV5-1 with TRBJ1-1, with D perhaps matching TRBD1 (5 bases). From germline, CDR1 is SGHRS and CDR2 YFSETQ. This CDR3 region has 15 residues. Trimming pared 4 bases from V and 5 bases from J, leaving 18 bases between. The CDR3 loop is CASSGKGTAGTEAFF. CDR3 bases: TGCGCCAGCAGCGGAAAGGGGACGGCGGGGACTGAAGCTTTCTTT.

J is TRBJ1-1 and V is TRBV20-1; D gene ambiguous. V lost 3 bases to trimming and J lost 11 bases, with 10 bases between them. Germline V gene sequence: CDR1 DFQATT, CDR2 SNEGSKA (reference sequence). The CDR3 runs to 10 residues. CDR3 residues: CSASYSSAFF. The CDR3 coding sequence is TGCAGTGCTAGTTATTCCTCGGCTTTCTTT.

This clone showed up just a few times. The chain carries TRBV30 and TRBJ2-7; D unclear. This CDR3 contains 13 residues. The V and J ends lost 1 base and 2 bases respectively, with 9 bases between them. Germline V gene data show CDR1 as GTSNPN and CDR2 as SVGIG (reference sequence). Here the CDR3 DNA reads TGTGCCTGGAGTGATGGGAATGCCTACGAGCAGTACGTC. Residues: CAWSDGNAYEQYV.

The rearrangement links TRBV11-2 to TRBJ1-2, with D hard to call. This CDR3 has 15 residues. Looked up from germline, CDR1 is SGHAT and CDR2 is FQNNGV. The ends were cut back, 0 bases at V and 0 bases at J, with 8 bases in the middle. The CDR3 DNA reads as TGTGCCAGCAGCTTAGATTCTGCTACTAACTATGGCTACACCTTC. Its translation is CASSLDSATNYGYTF.

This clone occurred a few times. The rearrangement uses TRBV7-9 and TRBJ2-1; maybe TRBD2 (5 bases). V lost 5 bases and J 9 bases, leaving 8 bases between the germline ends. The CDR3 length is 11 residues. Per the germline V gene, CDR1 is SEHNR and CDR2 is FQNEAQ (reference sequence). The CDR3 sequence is CASSKAGEQFF. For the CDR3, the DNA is TGTGCCAGCAGCAAGGCGGGTGAGCAGTTCTTC.

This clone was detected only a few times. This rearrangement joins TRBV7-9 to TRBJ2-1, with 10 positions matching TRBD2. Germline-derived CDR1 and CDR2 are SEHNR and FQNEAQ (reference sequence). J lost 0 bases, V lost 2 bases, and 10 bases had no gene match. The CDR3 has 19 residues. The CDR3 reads CASSLPPKGLAASYNEQFF. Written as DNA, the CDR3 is TGTGCCAGCAGCTTACCGCCCAAAGGACTAGCGGCCTCCTACAATGAGCAGTTCTTC.

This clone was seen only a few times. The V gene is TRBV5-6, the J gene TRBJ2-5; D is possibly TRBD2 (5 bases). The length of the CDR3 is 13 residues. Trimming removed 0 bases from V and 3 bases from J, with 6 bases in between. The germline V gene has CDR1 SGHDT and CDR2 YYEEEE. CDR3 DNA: TGTGCCAGCAGCTTGGCCGGGAAAGAGACCCAGTACTTC. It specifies CASSLAGKETQYF. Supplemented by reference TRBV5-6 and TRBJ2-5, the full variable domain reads DAGVTQSPTHLIKTRGQQVTLRCSPKSGHDTVSWYQQALGQGPQFIFQYYEEEERQRGNFPDRFSGHQFPNYSSELNVNALLLGDSALYLCASSLAGKETQYFGPGTRLLVL.

CDR3 in DNA: TGTGCCAGCAGCTCCGGACAGGGGATTAAAGATCGGGATCAGCCCCAGCATTTT. This translates into CASSSGQGIKDRDQPQHF. This sequence joins TRBV9 and TRBJ1-5, with 9 positions matching TRBD1. Looked up from germline, CDR1 is SGDLS and CDR2 is YYNGEE. This CDR3 spans 18 amino acids. Trimming removed 4 bases from V and 5 bases from J; junction bases left unmatched: 16.

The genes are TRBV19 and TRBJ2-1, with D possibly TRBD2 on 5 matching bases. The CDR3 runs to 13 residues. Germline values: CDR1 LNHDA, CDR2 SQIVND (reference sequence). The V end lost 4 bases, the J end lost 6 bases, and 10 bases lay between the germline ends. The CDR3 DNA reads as TGTGCCAGTAGTAACCTGGCGGGCAATGAGCAGTTCTTC. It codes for CASSNLAGNEQFF.

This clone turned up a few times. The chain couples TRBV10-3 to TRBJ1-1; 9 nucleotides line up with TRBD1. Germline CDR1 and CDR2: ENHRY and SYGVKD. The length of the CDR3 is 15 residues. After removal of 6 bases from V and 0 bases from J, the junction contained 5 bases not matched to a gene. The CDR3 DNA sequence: TGTGCCATCAGGACGGGGACAGGGATGAACACTGAAGCTTTCTTT. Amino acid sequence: CAIRTGTGMNTEAFF.

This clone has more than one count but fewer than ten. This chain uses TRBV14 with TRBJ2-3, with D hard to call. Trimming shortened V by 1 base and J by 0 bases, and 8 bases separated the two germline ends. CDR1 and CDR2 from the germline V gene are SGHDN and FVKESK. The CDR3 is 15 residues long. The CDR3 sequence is CASSQGRLSTDTQYF. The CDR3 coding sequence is TGTGCCAGCAGCCAAGGCCGACTTAGCACAGATACGCAGTATTTT.

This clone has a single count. Here the CDR3 reads CASSQDAVISPLHF. In DNA form, the CDR3 reads TGCGCCAGCAGCCAAGATGCCGTGATTTCACCCCTCCACTTT. The V gene is TRBV4-3, the J gene TRBJ1-6, with unresolved D. With 0 bases removed from V and 9 bases from J, the gap between germline ends came to 9 bases. CDR1 and CDR2 from the germline V gene are LGHNA and YSLEER. The CDR3 has 14 amino acids.

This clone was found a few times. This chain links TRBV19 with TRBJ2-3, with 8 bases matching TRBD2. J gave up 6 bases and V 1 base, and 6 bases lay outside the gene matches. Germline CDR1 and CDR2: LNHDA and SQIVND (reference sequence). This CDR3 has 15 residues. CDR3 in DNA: TGTGCCAGTAGTATAGTTGGCAGCGGGGGTGATACGCAGTATTTT. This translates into CASSIVGSGGDTQYF.

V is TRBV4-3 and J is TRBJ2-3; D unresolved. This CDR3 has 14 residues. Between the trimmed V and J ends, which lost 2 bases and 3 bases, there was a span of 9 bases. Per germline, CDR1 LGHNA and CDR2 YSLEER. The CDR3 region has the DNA TGCGCCAGCAGCCAACTAGGCCAGACAGATACGCAGTATTTT. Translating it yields CASSQLGQTDTQYF.

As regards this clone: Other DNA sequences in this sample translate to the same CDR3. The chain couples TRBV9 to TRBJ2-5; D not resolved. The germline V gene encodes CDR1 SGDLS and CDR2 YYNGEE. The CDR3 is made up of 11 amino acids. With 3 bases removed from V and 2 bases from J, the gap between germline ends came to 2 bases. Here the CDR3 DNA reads TGTGCCAGCAGCGATCAAGAGACCCAGTACTTC. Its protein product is CASSDQETQYF.

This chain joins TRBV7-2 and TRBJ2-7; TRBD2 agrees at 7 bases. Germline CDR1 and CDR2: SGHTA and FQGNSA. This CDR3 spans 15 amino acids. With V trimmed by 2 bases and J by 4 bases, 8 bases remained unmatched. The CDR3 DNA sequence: TGTGCCAGCAGCTTATTCGATCAGGGAGGGTACGAGCAGTACTTC. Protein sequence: CASSLFDQGGYEQYF.

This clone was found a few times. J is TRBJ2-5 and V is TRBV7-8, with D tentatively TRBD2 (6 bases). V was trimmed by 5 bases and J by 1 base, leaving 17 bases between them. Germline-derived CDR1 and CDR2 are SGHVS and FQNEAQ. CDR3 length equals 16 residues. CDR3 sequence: CASSQQRRGRQETQYF. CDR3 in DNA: TGTGCCAGCAGCCAACAAAGGCGGGGCCGCCAAGAGACCCAGTACTTC.

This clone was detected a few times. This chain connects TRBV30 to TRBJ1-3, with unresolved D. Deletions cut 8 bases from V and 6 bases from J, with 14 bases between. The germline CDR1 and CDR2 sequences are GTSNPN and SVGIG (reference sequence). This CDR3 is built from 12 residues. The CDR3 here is CALRTGPNTIYF. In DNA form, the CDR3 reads TGTGCCCTGCGCACCGGCCCAAACACCATATATTTT.

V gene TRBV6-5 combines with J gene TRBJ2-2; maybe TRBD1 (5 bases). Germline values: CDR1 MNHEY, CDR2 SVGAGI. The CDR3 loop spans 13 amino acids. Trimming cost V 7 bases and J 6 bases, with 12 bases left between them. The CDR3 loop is CASTQQEPGELFF. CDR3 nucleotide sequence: TGTGCCAGCACCCAACAGGAGCCCGGGGAGCTGTTTTTT.

This chain's CDR3 is CAISPLGLDEQFF. CDR3 DNA sequence: TGTGCCATCAGCCCACTGGGGCTCGATGAGCAGTTCTTC. The gene calls are TRBV10-3 and TRBJ2-1; tentatively, D is TRBD1 (5 bases). The CDR3 totals 13 residues. Between the trimmed V and J ends, which lost 6 bases and 8 bases, there was a span of 14 bases. CDR1 is ENHRY, CDR2 SYGVKD, per germline.

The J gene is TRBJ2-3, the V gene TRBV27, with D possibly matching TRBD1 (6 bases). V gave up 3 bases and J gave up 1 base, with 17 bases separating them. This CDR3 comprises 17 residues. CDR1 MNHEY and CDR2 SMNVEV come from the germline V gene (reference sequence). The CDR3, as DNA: TGTGCCAGCAGTTTCTCAACAGGGTCCCAGGGCACAGATACGCAGTATTTT. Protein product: CASSFSTGSQGTDTQYF.

CDR3: CASSREVGRGPYF. The CDR3 region has the DNA TGTGCCAGCAGCCGCGAGGTAGGGAGGGGGCCTTACTTC. The rearrangement uses TRBV9 and TRBJ2-7; D could derive from TRBD1 or TRBD2 (7 bases each). V was pared by 4 bases and J by 13 bases, with 21 bases between. The CDR3 is 13 amino acids. Per the germline V gene, CDR1 is SGDLS and CDR2 is YYNGEE.

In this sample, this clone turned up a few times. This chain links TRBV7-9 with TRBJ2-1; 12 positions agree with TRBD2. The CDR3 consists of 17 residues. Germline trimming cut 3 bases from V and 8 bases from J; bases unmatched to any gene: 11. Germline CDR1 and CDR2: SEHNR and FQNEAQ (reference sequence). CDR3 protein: CASSFRLAGGSGHEQFF. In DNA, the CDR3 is TGTGCCAGCAGCTTTCGGCTAGCGGGAGGGTCTGGGCATGAGCAGTTCTTC.

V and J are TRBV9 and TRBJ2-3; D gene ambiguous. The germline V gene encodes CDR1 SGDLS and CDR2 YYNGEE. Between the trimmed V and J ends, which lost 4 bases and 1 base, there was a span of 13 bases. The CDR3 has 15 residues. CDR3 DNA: TGTGCCAGCAGCCCCCAGGTTACCCGCACAGATACGCAGTATTTT. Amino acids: CASSPQVTRTDTQYF.